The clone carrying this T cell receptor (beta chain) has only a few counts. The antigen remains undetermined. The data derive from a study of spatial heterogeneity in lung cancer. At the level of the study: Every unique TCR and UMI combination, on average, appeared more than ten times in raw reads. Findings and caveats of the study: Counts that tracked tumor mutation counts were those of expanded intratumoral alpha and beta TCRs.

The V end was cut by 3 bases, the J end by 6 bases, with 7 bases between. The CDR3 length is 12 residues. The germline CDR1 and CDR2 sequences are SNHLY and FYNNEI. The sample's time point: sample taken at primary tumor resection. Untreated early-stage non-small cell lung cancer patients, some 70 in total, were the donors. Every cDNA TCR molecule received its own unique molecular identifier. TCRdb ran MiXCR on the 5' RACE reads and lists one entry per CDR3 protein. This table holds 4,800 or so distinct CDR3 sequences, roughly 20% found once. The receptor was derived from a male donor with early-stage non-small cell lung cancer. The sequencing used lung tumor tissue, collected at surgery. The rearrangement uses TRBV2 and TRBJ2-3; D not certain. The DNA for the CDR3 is TGTGCCAGCAGTGAGTTGGGGGATACGCAGTATTTT. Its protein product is CASSELGDTQYF.